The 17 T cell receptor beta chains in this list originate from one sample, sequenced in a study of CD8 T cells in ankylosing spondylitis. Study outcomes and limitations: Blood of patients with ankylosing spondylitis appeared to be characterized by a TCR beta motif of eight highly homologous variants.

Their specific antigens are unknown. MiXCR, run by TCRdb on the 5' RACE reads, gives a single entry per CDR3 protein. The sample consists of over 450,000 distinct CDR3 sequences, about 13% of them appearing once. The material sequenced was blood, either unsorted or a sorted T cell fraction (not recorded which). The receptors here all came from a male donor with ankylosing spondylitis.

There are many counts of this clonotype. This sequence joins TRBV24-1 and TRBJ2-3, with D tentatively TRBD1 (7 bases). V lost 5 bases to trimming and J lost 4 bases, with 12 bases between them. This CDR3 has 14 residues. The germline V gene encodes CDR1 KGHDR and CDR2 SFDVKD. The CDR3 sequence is CATSAEGAADTQYF. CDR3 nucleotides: TGTGCCACCAGTGCGGAGGGGGCGGCAGATACGCAGTATTTT.

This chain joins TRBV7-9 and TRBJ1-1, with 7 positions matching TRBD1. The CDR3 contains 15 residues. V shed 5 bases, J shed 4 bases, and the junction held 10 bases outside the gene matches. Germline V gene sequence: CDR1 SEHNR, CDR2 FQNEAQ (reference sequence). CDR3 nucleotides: TGTGCCAGCAGCAAAGACAGGGACCTGAGCACTGAAGCTTTCTTT. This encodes CASSKDRDLSTEAFF.

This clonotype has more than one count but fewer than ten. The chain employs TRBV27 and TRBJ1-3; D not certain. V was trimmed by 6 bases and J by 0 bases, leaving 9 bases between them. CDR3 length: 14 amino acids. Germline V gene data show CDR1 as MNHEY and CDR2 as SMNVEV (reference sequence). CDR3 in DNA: TGTGCCAGCAGAGCCCATTTCTCTGGAAACACCATATATTTT. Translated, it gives CASRAHFSGNTIYF.

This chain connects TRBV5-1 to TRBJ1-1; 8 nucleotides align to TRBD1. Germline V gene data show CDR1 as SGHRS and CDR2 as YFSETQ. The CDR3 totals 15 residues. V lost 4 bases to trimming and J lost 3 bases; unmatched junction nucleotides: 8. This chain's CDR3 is CASSGLQGGDTEAFF. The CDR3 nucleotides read TGCGCCAGCAGCGGATTACAGGGGGGTGACACTGAAGCTTTCTTT.

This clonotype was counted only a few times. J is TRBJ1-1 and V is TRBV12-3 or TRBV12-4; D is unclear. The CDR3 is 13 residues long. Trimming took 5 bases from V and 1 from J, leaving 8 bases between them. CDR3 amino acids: CASSPQQNTEAFF. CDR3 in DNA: TGTGCCAGCAGTCCGCAGCAGAACACTGAAGCTTTCTTT.

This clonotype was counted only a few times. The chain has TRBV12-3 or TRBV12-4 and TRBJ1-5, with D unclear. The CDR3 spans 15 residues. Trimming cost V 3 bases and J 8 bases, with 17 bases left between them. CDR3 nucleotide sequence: TGTGCCAGCAGTTTTAGTCCAGGACTCCTTGAGCCCCAGCATTTT. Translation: CASSFSPGLLEPQHF.

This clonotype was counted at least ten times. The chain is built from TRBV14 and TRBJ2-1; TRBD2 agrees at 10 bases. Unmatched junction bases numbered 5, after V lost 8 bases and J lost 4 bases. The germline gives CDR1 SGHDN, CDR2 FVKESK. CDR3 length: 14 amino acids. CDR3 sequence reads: CASQRLAGYNEQFF. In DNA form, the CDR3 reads TGTGCCAGCCAGAGACTAGCGGGTTACAATGAGCAGTTCTTC. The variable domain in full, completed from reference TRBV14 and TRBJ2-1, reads EAGVTQFPSHSVIEKGQTVTLRCDPISGHDNLYWYRRVMGKEIKFLLHFVKESKQDESGMPNNRFLAERTGGTYSTLKVQPAELEDSGVYFCASQRLAGYNEQFFGPGTRLTVL.

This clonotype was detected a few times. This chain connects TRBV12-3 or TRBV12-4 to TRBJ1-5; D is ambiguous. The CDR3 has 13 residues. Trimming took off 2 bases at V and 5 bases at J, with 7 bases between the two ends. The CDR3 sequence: CASSLRSDQPQHF. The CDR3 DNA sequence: TGTGCCAGCAGTTTAAGATCAGATCAGCCCCAGCATTTT.

The CDR3 is CAWSSRGYTEAFF. The CDR3 bases are TGTGCCTGGAGTTCCCGGGGGTACACTGAAGCTTTCTTT. The chain combines TRBV30 with TRBJ1-1, with D possibly matching TRBD1 (5 bases). CDR3 length: 13 residues. Germline CDR1 GTSNPN, CDR2 SVGIG (reference sequence). V lost 2 bases, J lost 3 bases, and 10 bases lay in between.

CDR3 nucleotide sequence: TGTGCCAGCGGCGGGACAGCCTCCGATGAGCAGTTCTTC. This translates into CASGGTASDEQFF. The chain employs TRBV2 and TRBJ2-1, with D possibly matching TRBD1 (7 bases). The V gene's germline CDR1 is SNHLY and CDR2 FYNNEI. V lost 8 bases to trimming and J lost 8 bases, with 16 bases between them. The CDR3 length is 13 residues.

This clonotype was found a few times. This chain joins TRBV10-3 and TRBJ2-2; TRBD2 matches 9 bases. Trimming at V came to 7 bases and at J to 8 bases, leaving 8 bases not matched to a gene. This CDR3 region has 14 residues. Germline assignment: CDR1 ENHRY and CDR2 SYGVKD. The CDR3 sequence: CAIKPGLANGELFF. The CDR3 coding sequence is TGTGCCATCAAACCGGGACTAGCCAATGGGGAGCTGTTTTTT.

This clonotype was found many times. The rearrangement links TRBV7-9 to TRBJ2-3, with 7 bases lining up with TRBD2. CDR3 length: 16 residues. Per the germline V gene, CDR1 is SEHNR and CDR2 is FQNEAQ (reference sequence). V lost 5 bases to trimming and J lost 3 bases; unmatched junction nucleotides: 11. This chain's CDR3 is CASSPRWTRSTDTQYF. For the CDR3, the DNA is TGTGCCAGCAGCCCCCGGTGGACTAGAAGTACAGATACGCAGTATTTT. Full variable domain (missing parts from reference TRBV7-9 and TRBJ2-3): DTGVSQNPRHKITKRGQNVTFRCDPISEHNRLYWYRQTLGQGPEFLTYFQNEAQLEKSRLLSDRFSAERPKGSFSTLEIQRTEQGDSAMYLCASSPRWTRSTDTQYFGPGTRLTVL.

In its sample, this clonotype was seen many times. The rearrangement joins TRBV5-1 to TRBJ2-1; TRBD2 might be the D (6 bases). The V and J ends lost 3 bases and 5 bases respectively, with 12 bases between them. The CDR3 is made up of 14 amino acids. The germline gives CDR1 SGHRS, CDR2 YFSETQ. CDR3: CASSWRAGNNEQFF. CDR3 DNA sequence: TGCGCCAGCAGCTGGAGGGCGGGTAACAATGAGCAGTTCTTC.

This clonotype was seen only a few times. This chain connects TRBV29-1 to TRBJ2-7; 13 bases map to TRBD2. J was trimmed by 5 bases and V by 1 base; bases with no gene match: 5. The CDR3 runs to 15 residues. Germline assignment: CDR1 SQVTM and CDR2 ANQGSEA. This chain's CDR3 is CSVEGLAGGRNEQYV. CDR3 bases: TGCAGCGTTGAAGGACTAGCGGGAGGAAGGAACGAGCAGTACGTC.

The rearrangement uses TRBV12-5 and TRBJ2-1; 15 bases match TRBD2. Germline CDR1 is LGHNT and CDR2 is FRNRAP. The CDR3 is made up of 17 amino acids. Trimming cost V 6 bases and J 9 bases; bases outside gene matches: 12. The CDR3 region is CASGTNTGTSGRSEQFF. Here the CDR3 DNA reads TGTGCTAGTGGGACGAACACCGGGACTAGCGGGAGGAGTGAGCAGTTCTTC.

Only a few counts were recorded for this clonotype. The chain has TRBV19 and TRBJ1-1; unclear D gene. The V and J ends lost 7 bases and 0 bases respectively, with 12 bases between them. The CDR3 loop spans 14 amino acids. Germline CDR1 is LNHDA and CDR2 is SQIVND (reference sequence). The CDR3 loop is CASIRRHVNTEAFF. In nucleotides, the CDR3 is TGTGCCAGTATCCGGAGGCATGTGAACACTGAAGCTTTCTTT.

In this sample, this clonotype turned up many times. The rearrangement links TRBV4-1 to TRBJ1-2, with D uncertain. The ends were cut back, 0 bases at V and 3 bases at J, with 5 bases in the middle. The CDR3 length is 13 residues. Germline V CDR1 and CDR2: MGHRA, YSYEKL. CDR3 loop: CASSQDKDYGYTF. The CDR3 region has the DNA TGCGCCAGCAGCCAAGATAAGGACTATGGCTACACCTTC.